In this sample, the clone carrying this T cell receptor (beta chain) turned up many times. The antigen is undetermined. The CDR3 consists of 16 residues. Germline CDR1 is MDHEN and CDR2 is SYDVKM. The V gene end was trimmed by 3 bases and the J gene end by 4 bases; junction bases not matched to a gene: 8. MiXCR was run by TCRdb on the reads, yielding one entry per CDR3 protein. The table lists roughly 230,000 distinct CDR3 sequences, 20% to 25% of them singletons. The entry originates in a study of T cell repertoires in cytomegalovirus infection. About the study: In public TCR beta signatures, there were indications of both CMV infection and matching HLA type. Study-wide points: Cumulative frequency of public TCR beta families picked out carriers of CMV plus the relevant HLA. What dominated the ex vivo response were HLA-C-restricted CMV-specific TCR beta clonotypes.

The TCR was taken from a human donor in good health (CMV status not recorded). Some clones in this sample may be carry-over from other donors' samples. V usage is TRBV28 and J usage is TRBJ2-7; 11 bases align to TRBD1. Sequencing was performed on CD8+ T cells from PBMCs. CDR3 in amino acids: CASSFPRDRGSYEQYF. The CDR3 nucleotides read TGTGCCAGCAGTTTTCCCCGGGACAGGGGGTCTTACGAGCAGTACTTC.